Sequencing of this TCR beta chain was carried out in a study of shared clonotypes between healthy human individuals. Germline V gives CDR1 SGHRS, CDR2 YFSETQ. The CDR3 consists of 16 residues. Trimming cost V 3 bases and J 0 bases; bases outside gene matches: 6. The table came from immunoSEQ multiplex PCR; TCRdb's copy has only in-frame clones and leaves some out. In the table there are approximately 340,000 clones, around 67% of which are singletons. Points from the study as a whole: In this cohort, only blood was sampled, and tissue repertoires likely differ.

Points on this clone: As yet, its antigen is unknown.

This chain uses TRBV5-1 with TRBJ2-3; 8 nucleotides align to TRBD1. The specimen sequenced was memory CD4+ T cells sorted from blood. Subset noted: CD45RA-negative fraction. This receptor was taken from a man aged 25 to 40 in good health. The CDR3 DNA reads TGCGCCAGCAGCTCGCAATACAGGGGGAGCACAGATACGCAGTATTTT. Translated: CASSSQYRGSTDTQYF.